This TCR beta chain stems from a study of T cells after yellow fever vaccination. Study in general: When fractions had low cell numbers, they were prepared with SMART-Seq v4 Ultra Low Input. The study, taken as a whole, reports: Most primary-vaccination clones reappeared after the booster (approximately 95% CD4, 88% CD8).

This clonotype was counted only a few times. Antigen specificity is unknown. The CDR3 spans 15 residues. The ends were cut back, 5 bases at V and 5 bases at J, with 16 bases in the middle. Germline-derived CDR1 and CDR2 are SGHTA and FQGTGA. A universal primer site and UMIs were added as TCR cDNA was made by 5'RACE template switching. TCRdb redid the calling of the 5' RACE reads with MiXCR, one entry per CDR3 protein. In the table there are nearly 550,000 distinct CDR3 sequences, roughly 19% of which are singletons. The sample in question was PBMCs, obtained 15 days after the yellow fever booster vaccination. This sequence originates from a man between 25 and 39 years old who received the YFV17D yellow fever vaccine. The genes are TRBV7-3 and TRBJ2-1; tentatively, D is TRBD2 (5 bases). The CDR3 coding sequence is TGTGCCAGCAGCCCTGCCGGAGGTGTGAACAATGAGCAGTTCTTC. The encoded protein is CASSPAGGVNNEQFF. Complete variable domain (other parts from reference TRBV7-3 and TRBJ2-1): GAGVSQTPSNKVTEKGKYVELRCDPISGHTALYWYRQSLGQGPEFLIYFQGTGAADDSGLPNDRFFAVRPEGSVSTLKIQRTERGDSAVYLCASSPAGGVNNEQFFGPGTRLTVL.